The 14 T cell receptor beta chains in this list originate from one sample, sequenced in a study of blood T cell repertoires in COVID-19. Some clones are missing from TCRdb's copy, which holds only in-frame ones; the method was immunoSEQ multiplex PCR. Altogether 90,000 to 120,000 clones are present, 80% to 90% being singletons, with the ten largest covering less than 3.5%. Sequencing was carried out using PBMCs or T cells enriched from blood (not recorded which). All receptors derive from a woman in her fifties or sixties who had recovered from COVID-19.

J is TRBJ2-3 and V is TRBV5-4; D ambiguous. V was trimmed by 5 bases and J by 2 bases, leaving 21 bases between them. The CDR3 is made up of 17 amino acids. Germline V gene sequence: CDR1 SGHNT, CDR2 YYREEE (reference sequence). CDR3 nucleotide sequence: TGTGCCAGCAGGGTGTGGGTTGGCGGCAAGATCACAGATACGCAGTATTTT. Amino acid sequence: CASRVWVGGKITDTQYF.

This rearrangement joins TRBV9 to TRBJ1-2; D uncertain. The CDR3 consists of 11 residues. CDR1 and CDR2 from the germline V gene are SGDLS and YYNGEE. V was cut by 4 bases and J by 7 bases, with 8 bases left in between. The CDR3 sequence is CASSSFVGYTF. In nucleotides, the CDR3 is TGTGCCAGCAGCTCTTTTGTTGGCTACACCTTC.

This chain links TRBV3-1 (or the pseudogene TRBV3-2) with TRBJ1-2, with D possibly TRBD1 on 5 matching bases. The V end lost 7 bases, the J end lost 7 bases, and 19 bases lay between the germline ends. In germline, CDR1 is LGHDT, CDR2 YNNKEL (reference sequence). The CDR3 runs to 14 residues. This CDR3 is CASNPNPGRGGYTF. The CDR3 nucleotides are TGTGCCAGCAACCCTAATCCAGGGCGTGGTGGCTACACCTTC.

This chain joins TRBV3-1 (or the pseudogene TRBV3-2) and TRBJ2-2, with D hard to call. CDR3 size: 15 residues. V lost 1 base and J 3 bases, leaving 9 bases between the germline ends. The V gene's germline CDR1 is LGHDT and CDR2 YNNKEL (reference sequence). CDR3 amino acids: CASSQVSGYTGELFF. The CDR3 DNA follows: TGTGCCAGCAGCCAAGTGTCCGGGTACACCGGGGAGCTGTTTTTT.

This clone occurred once. The J gene is TRBJ1-4, the V gene TRBV5-4, with 10 bases fitting TRBD1. J gave up 6 bases and V 4 bases, and 9 bases lay outside the gene matches. Germline CDR1 and CDR2: SGHNT and YYREEE (reference sequence). The CDR3 spans 16 residues. The CDR3 region has the DNA TGTGCCAGCAGCCCCGGGAGGGGGACAGGGGATGAAAAACTGTTTTTT. Its protein product is CASSPGRGTGDEKLFF.

This chain joins TRBV7-2 and TRBJ1-1, with 7 bases that match TRBD1. The ends lost 4 bases at V and 6 bases at J; junction bases unmatched: 8. Germline V lookup: CDR1 SGHTA, CDR2 FQGNSA. The CDR3 is made up of 14 amino acids. The CDR3 coding sequence is TGTGCCAGCAGCTATGACGAGGGGGCCTCTGAAGCTTTCTTT. Protein sequence: CASSYDEGASEAFF.

This clone was recorded only once. The gene calls are TRBV3-1 (or the pseudogene TRBV3-2) and TRBJ2-1; 7 nucleotides agree with TRBD2. The germline gives CDR1 LGHDT, CDR2 YNNKEL (reference sequence). CDR3 length equals 16 residues. Trimming at V came to 3 bases and at J to 2 bases, leaving 7 bases not matched to a gene. The CDR3 here is CASSHLADTTYNEQFF. In DNA form, the CDR3 reads TGTGCCAGCAGCCACCTAGCGGATACGACCTACAATGAGCAGTTCTTC.

This clone came up once. This chain uses TRBV11-2 with TRBJ2-1; D remains unclear. V shed 2 bases and J shed 0 bases, with 8 bases lying between them. This CDR3 is built from 15 residues. Per the germline V gene, CDR1 is SGHAT and CDR2 is FQNNGV. The CDR3 is CASSLKLSSYNEQFF. The CDR3 bases are TGTGCCAGCAGCTTAAAACTGAGCTCCTACAATGAGCAGTTCTTC.

The chain has TRBV5-1 and TRBJ2-3; the D gene is possibly TRBD2 (6 bases). Trimming removed 3 bases from V and 2 bases from J, with 13 bases in between. CDR1 is SGHRS, CDR2 YFSETQ, per germline. The length of the CDR3 is 15 residues. The CDR3: CASSSGLLTTDTQYF. CDR3 in DNA: TGCGCCAGCAGCTCGGGACTCCTAACCACAGATACGCAGTATTTT.

This clone showed up just once. The rearrangement links TRBV5-6 to TRBJ2-5; tentatively, D is TRBD2 (5 bases). This CDR3 has 15 amino acids. V lost 4 bases and J lost 4, with 17 bases in between. The V gene's germline CDR1 is SGHDT and CDR2 YYEEEE. The CDR3 nucleotides are TGTGCCAGCAGCCGAGATACTAGTTCCCGAGAGACCCAGTACTTC. Translation: CASSRDTSSRETQYF. Supplemented by reference TRBV5-6 and TRBJ2-5, the full variable domain reads DAGVTQSPTHLIKTRGQQVTLRCSPKSGHDTVSWYQQALGQGPQFIFQYYEEEERQRGNFPDRFSGHQFPNYSSELNVNALLLGDSALYLCASSRDTSSRETQYFGPGTRLLVL.

This clone was picked up a small number of times. The chain links TRBV14 to TRBJ1-4; D is ambiguous. In germline, CDR1 is SGHDN, CDR2 FVKESK. The CDR3 contains 18 residues. V was clipped by 0 bases and J by 6 bases, with 20 bases between them. CDR3 protein: CASSQDRPLGGIDEKLFF. The CDR3 coding sequence is TGTGCCAGCAGCCAAGATCGCCCCTTAGGAGGGATTGATGAAAAACTGTTTTTT.

The chain carries TRBV7-9 and TRBJ1-1, with 7 bases that match TRBD1. The CDR3 has 16 amino acids. V shed 5 bases, J shed 8 bases, and the junction held 17 bases outside the gene matches. Germline CDR1 SEHNR, CDR2 FQNEAQ (reference sequence). CDR3 residues: CASSLGTVPLEPEAFF. DNA for the CDR3: TGTGCCAGCAGCCTCGGGACAGTCCCCTTGGAGCCCGAAGCTTTCTTT.

The V and J genes are TRBV2 and TRBJ2-1; no reliable D call. V was cut by 7 bases and J by 6 bases, with 16 bases left in between. Germline assignment: CDR1 SNHLY and CDR2 FYNNEI. The CDR3 contains 14 residues. The CDR3 spells CASNPRGGGNEQFF. The CDR3 bases are TGTGCCAGCAACCCCCGCGGTGGTGGCAATGAGCAGTTCTTC.

The chain recombines TRBV30 with TRBJ2-2, with D unclear. Per the germline V gene, CDR1 is GTSNPN and CDR2 is SVGIG (reference sequence). The CDR3 runs to 13 residues. Deletions cut 0 bases from V and 7 bases from J, with 9 bases between. CDR3 nucleotides: TGTGCCTGGAGTGTAAACTTCGGCGGGGAGCTGTTTTTT. It encodes CAWSVNFGGELFF.